The 10 T cell receptor beta chains below all came from one sample that was sequenced in a study of shared clonotypes between healthy human individuals. Sequencing used immunoSEQ multiplex PCR; TCRdb keeps in-frame clones, though not all of them. The sample records over 750,000 clones, roughly 96% being singletons. Selected positively for CCR7 and CD45RO-negative, naive CD8 cells excluded terminally differentiated effector memory CD45RA+ cells. Sample: naive CD8+ T cells sorted from blood. Every receptor here comes from a man younger than 40 in good health.

The chain has TRBV4-2 and TRBJ2-1; D might be TRBD1 or TRBD2, each matching 6 bases. V lost 0 bases, J lost 4 bases, and 19 bases lay in between. CDR3 length: 18 residues. Looked up from germline, CDR1 is LGHNA and CDR2 is YNFKEQ. In DNA, the CDR3 is TGTGCCAGCAGCCAAGAAGGGGGGACCGGAGCGATATACAATGAGCAGTTCTTC. As protein: CASSQEGGTGAIYNEQFF.

The chain employs TRBV4-1 and TRBJ2-7; D may be TRBD1 or TRBD2 (5 bases each). Per the germline V gene, CDR1 is MGHRA and CDR2 is YSYEKL. This CDR3 spans 15 amino acids. With 1 base removed from V and 0 bases from J, the gap between germline ends came to 10 bases. This chain's CDR3 is CASSQGDLSSYEQYF. CDR3 nucleotides: TGCGCCAGCAGCCAAGGGGACCTCAGCTCCTACGAGCAGTACTTC.

This clone has a single count. The chain joins TRBV4-3 to TRBJ2-3; no reliable D call. Trimming took 2 bases from V and 0 from J, leaving 6 bases between them. Germline V gives CDR1 LGHNA, CDR2 YSLEER. This CDR3 has 14 amino acids. In DNA form, the CDR3 reads TGCGCCAGCAGCCAACTGGTCAGCACAGATACGCAGTATTTT. Translation gives CASSQLVSTDTQYF.

This sequence joins TRBV15 and TRBJ2-5; D might be TRBD2 (5 bases). V was trimmed by 7 bases and J by 7 bases, leaving 7 bases between them. This CDR3 spans 10 amino acids. Germline V gene lookup returns CDR1 LNHNV and CDR2 YYDKDF (reference sequence). DNA for the CDR3: TGTGCCACCACCGAGGGGACCCAGTACTTC. Encoded protein: CATTEGTQYF.

The chain recombines TRBV29-1 with TRBJ2-1, with D maybe TRBD2 (6 bases). The germline gives CDR1 SQVTM, CDR2 ANQGSEA. V was trimmed by 2 bases and J by 4 bases, leaving 12 bases between them. This CDR3 contains 14 residues. CDR3 residues: CSVETGVLYNEQFF. DNA of the CDR3: TGCAGCGTTGAAACGGGAGTCCTATACAATGAGCAGTTCTTC.

The V gene is TRBV7-9, the J gene TRBJ2-2; 9 bases match TRBD2. Germline-derived CDR1 and CDR2 are SEHNR and FQNEAQ (reference sequence). The V and J ends lost 5 bases and 4 bases, in that order; junction bases with no gene match: 11. This CDR3 is built from 17 residues. The CDR3, as DNA: TGTGCCAGCAGCCTATTAGCGGGAGAGGTGGGCACCGGGGAGCTGTTTTTT. Amino acid sequence: CASSLLAGEVGTGELFF. The whole variable domain, filled in from reference TRBV7-9 and TRBJ2-2, reads DTGVSQNPRHKITKRGQNVTFRCDPISEHNRLYWYRQTLGQGPEFLTYFQNEAQLEKSRLLSDRFSAERPKGSFSTLEIQRTEQGDSAMYLCASSLLAGEVGTGELFFGEGSRLTVL.

This chain uses TRBV6-6 with TRBJ2-3; maybe TRBD2 (6 bases). CDR1 and CDR2 from the germline V gene are MNHNY and SVGAGI (reference sequence). V lost 6 bases and J 3 bases, leaving 19 bases between the germline ends. This CDR3 spans 16 amino acids. The CDR3 reads CASSPLAEGWTDTQYF. Here the CDR3 DNA reads TGTGCCAGCAGCCCCCTCGCGGAGGGGTGGACAGATACGCAGTATTTT.

The table lists this clone with a few counts. This chain uses TRBV5-5 with TRBJ2-7; 9 bases match TRBD1. Germline loops: CDR1 SGHKS, CDR2 YYEKEE (reference sequence). The CDR3 sequence is 15 residues long. V shed 4 bases and J 2 bases; nucleotides not matched to a gene: 7. CDR3 amino acids: CASSTGTGLPYEQYF. CDR3 DNA: TGTGCCAGCAGCACCGGGACAGGGTTACCCTACGAGCAGTACTTC.

The V and J genes are TRBV19 and TRBJ1-1, with D maybe TRBD1 (6 bases). Trimming took off 6 bases at V and 4 bases at J, with 18 bases between the two ends. Per the germline V gene, CDR1 is LNHDA and CDR2 is SQIVND (reference sequence). The CDR3 extends over 15 amino acids. The CDR3 loop reads CASRFLPSGVTEAFF. Written as DNA, the CDR3 is TGTGCCAGTAGATTCCTTCCCTCAGGGGTCACTGAAGCTTTCTTT. Drawing the rest from reference TRBV19 and TRBJ1-1, the complete variable domain is DGGITQSPKYLFRKEGQNVTLSCEQNLNHDAMYWYRQDPGQGLRLIYYSQIVNDFQKGDIAEGYSVSREKKESFPLTVTSAQKNPTAFYLCASRFLPSGVTEAFFGQGTRLTVV.

The chain recombines TRBV5-1 with TRBJ2-1; D unresolved. CDR1 and CDR2 from the germline V gene are SGHRS and YFSETQ. Trimming pared 2 bases from V and 6 bases from J, leaving 6 bases between. CDR3 length: 12 residues. The CDR3 DNA reads as TGCGCCAGCAGCTTTTTTTCCAATGAGCAGTTCTTC. It yields the protein CASSFFSNEQFF.